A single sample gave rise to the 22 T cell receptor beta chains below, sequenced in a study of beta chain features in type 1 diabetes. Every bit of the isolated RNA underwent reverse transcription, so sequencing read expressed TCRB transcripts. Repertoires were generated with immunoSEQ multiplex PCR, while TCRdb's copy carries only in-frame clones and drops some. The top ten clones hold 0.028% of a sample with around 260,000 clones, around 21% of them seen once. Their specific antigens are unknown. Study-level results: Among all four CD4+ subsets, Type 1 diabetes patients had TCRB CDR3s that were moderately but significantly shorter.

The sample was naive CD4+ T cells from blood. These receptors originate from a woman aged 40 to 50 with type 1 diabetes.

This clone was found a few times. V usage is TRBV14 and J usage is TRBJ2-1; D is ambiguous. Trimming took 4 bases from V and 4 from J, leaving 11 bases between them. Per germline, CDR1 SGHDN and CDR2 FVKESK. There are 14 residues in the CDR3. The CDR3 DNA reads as TGTGCCAGCAGCCGAGGCGGAGCGTACAATGAGCAGTTCTTC. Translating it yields CASSRGGAYNEQFF. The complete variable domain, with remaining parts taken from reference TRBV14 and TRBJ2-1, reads EAGVTQFPSHSVIEKGQTVTLRCDPISGHDNLYWYRRVMGKEIKFLLHFVKESKQDESGMPNNRFLAERTGGTYSTLKVQPAELEDSGVYFCASSRGGAYNEQFFGPGTRLTVL.

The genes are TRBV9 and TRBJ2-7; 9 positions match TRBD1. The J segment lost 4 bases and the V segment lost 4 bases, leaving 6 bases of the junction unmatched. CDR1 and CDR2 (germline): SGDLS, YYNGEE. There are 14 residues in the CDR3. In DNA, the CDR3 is TGTGCCAGCAGCAGACAGGGGGGGAGTTACGAGCAGTACTTC. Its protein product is CASSRQGGSYEQYF. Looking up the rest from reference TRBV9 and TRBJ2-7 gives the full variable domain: DSGVTQTPKHLITATGQRVTLRCSPRSGDLSVYWYQQSLDQGLQFLIQYYNGEERAKGNILERFSAQQFPDLHSELNLSSLELGDSALYFCASSRQGGSYEQYFGPGTRLTVT.

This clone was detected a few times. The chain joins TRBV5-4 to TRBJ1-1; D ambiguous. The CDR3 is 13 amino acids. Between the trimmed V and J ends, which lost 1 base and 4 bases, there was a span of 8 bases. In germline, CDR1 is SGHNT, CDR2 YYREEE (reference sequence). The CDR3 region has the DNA TGTGCCAGCAGCTTGCCTGCGGGCACTGAAGCTTTCTTT. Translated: CASSLPAGTEAFF.

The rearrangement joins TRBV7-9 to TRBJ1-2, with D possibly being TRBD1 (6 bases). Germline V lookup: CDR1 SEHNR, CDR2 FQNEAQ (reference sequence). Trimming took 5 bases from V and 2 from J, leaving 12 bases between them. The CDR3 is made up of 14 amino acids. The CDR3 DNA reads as TGTGCCAGCAGCGTGGACAGCTCCAACTATGGCTACACCTTC. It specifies CASSVDSSNYGYTF. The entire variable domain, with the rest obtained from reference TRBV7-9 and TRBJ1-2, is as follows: DTGVSQNPRHKITKRGQNVTFRCDPISEHNRLYWYRQTLGQGPEFLTYFQNEAQLEKSRLLSDRFSAERPKGSFSTLEIQRTEQGDSAMYLCASSVDSSNYGYTFGSGTRLTVV.

The CDR3 DNA sequence: TGTGCCAGCAGGGACAGGGACCAAGAGACCCAGTACTTC. Protein sequence: CASRDRDQETQYF. The chain is built from TRBV6-6 and TRBJ2-5; the match to TRBD1 covers 8 bases. V trimming: 6 bases; J trimming: 0 bases; junction bases outside the gene matches: 0. The germline CDR1 and CDR2 sequences are MNHNY and SVGAGI (reference sequence). The CDR3 consists of 13 residues.

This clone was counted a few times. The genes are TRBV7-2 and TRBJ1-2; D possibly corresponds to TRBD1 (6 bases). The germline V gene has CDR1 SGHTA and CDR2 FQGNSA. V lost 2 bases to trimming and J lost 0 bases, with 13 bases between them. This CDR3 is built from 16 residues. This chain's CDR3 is CASSLRDNGANYGYTF. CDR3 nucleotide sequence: TGTGCCAGCAGCTTACGGGACAATGGAGCTAACTATGGCTACACCTTC.

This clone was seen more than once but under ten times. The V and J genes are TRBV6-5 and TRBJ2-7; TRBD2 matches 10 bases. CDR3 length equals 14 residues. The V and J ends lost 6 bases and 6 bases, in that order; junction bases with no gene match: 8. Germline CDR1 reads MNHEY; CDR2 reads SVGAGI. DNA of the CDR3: TGTGCCAGCAGGTTTCTAGCGGGAGAAGGCGAGCAGTACTTC. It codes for CASRFLAGEGEQYF.

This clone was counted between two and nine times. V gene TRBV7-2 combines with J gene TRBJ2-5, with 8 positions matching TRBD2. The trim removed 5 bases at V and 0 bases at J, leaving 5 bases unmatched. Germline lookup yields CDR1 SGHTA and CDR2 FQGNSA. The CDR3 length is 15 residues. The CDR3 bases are TGTGCCAGCAGCCCCCGGGGGGGGTACCAAGAGACCCAGTACTTC. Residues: CASSPRGGYQETQYF.

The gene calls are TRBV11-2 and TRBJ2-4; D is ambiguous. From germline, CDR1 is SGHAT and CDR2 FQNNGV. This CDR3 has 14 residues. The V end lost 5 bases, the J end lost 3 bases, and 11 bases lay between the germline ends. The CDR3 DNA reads TGTGCCAGCAGCCCTCCCGCGGTCAAAAACATTCAGTACTTC. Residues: CASSPPAVKNIQYF.

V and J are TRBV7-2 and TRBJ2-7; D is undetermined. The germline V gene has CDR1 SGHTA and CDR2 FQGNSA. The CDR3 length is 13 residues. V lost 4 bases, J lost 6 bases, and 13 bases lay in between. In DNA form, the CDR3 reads TGTGCCAGCAGCTACGTTACACCAGGCGAGCAGTACTTC. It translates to CASSYVTPGEQYF. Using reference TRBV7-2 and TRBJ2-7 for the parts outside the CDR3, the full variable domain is GAGVSQSPSNKVTEKGKDVELRCDPISGHTALYWYRQSLGQGLEFLIYFQGNSAPDKSGLPSDRFSAERTGGSVSTLTIQRTQQEDSAVYLCASSYVTPGEQYFGPGTRLTVT.

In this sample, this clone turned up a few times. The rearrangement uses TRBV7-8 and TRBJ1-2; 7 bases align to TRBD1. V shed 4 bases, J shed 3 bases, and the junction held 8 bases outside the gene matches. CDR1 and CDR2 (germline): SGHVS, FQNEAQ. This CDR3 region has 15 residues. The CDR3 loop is CASSSTGFGDYGYTF. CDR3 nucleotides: TGTGCCAGCAGCTCGACAGGGTTTGGGGACTATGGCTACACCTTC.

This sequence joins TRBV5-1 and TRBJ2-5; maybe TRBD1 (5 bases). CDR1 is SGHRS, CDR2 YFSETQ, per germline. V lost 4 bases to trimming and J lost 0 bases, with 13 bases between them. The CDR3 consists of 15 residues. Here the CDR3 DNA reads TGCGCCAGCAGCGTTTTTGACAGCCACCAAGAGACCCAGTACTTC. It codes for CASSVFDSHQETQYF. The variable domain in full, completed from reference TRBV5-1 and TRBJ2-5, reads KAGVTQTPRYLIKTRGQQVTLSCSPISGHRSVSWYQQTPGQGLQFLFEYFSETQRNKGNFPGRFSGRQFSNSRSEMNVSTLELGDSALYLCASSVFDSHQETQYFGPGTRLLVL.

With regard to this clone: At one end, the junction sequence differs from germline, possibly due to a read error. The CDR3 here is CASTLAGGTYEQYF. The CDR3 nucleotides are TGTGCCAGCACCTTAGCGGGGGGGACCTACGAGCAGTACTTC. The genes are TRBV7-2 and TRBJ2-7; 11 bases map to TRBD2. CDR1 SGHTA and CDR2 FQGNSA come from the germline V gene. CDR3 length: 14 amino acids.

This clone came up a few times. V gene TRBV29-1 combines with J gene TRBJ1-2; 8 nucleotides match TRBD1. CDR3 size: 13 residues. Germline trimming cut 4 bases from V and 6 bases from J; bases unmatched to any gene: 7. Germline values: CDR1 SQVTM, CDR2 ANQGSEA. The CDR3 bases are TGCAGCGTTGCAGGACAGGGAAACGATGGCTACACCTTC. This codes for CSVAGQGNDGYTF.

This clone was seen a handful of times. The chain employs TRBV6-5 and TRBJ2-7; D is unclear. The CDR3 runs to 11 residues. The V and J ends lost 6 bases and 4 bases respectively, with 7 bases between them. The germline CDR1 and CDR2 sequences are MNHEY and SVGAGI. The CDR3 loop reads CASSDTYEQYF. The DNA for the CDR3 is TGTGCCAGCAGCGACACTTACGAGCAGTACTTC.

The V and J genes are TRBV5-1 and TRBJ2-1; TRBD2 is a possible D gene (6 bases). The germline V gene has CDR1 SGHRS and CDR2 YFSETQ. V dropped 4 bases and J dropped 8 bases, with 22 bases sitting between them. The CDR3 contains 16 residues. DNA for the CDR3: TGCGCCAGCAGCCCGAGAATAGCGGCTCTGGGGGATGAGCAGTTCTTC. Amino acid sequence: CASSPRIAALGDEQFF.

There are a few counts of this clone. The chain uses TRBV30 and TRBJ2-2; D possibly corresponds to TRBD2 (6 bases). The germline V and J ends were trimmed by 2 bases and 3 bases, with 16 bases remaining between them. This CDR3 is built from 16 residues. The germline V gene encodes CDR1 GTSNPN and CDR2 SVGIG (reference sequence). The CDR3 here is CAWSPDYRRDTGELFF. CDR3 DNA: TGTGCCTGGAGTCCGGACTACCGGAGGGACACCGGGGAGCTGTTTTTT.

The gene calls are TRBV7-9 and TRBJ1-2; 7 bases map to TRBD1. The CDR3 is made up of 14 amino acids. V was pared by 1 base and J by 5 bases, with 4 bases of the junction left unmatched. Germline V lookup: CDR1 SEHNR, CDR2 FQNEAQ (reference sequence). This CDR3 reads CASSLVAGGYGYTF. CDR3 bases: TGTGCCAGCAGCTTAGTCGCAGGGGGGTATGGCTACACCTTC.

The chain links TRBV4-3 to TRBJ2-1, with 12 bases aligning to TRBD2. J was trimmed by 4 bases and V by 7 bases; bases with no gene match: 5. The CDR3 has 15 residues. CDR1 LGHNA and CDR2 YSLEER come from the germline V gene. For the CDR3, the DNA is TGCGCCAGCACTCCCGGGACTAGCGGGTACAATGAGCAGTTCTTC. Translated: CASTPGTSGYNEQFF.

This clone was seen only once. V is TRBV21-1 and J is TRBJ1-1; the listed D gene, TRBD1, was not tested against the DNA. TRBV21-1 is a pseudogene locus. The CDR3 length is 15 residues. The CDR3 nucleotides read TGTGCCTTACATCAGGACAGGGGGCATAACACTGAAGCTTTCTTT. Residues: CALHQDRGHNTEAFF.

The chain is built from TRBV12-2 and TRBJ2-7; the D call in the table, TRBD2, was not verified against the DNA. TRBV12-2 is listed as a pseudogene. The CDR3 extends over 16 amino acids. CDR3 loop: CASRLSRWDSDYEQYF. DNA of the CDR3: TGTGCAAGTCGCTTATCTAGGTGGGACTCAGATTACGAGCAGTACTTC.

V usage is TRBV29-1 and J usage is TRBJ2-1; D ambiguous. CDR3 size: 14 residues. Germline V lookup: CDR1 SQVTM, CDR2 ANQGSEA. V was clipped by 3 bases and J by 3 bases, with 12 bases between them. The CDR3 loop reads CSVDGRPNYNEQFF. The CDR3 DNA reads TGCAGCGTTGATGGGCGACCCAACTACAATGAGCAGTTCTTC.